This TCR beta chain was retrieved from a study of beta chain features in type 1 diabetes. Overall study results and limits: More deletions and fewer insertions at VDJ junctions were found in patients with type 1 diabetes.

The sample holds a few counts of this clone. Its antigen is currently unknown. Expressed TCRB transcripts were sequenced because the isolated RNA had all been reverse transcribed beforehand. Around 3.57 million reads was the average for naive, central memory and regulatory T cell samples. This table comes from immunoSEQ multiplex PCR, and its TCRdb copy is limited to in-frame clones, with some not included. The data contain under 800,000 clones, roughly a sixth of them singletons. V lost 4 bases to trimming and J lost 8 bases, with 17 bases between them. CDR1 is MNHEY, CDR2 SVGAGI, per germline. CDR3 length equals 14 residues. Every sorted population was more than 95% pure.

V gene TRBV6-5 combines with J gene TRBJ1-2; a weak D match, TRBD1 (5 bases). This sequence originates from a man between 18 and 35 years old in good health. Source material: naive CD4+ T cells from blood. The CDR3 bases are TGTGCCAGCAGTTCAGCGGGACTCCCTACAGGCTACACCTTC. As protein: CASSSAGLPTGYTF.